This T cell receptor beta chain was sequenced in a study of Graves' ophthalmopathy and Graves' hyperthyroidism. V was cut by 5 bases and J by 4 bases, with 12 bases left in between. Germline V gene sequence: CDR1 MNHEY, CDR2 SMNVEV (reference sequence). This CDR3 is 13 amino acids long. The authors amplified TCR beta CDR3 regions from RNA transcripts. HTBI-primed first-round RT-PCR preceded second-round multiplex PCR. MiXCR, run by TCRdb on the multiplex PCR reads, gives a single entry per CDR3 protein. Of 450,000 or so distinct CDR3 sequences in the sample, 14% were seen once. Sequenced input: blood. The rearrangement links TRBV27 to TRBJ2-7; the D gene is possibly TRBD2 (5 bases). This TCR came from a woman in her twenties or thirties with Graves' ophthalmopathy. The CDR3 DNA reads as TGTGCCAGCAGTCCCCGTGGGAGATACGAGCAGTACTTC. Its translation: CASSPRGRYEQYF.